This TCR beta chain appears in the sequencing data of a study of shared clonotypes between healthy human individuals (dated by TCRdb to 2020 to 2021). At the level of the whole study: The cohort comprised a couple of women and three men aged 18 to 49 years. For each donor, CD4 naive and CD4 memory were each run on three plates, CD8 naive on two plates, and CD8 memory on one plate. Blood TCR repertoires of about five healthy adults were deeply sequenced to estimate repertoire size and the extent of clonotype sharing between individuals. Libraries were prepared and TCR repertoires were sequenced by different laboratories using diverse techniques, in order to increase sequencing depth and limit assay-specific biases. Each donor's leukapheresis produced roughly between roughly 0.85 and 9.5 billion PBMCs.

Remarks on this clone: What antigen it recognizes has not been identified. Base qualities are not provided; no much larger clone lies one nucleotide away.

As encoded in the germline V gene, CDR1 is SGHTA while CDR2 is FQGNSA. Trimmed from V: 8 bases; trimmed from J: 5 bases; junction bases lacking a gene match: 5. The CDR3 has 13 amino acids, counting the end cysteine and phenylalanine. Only the CDR3 DNA stays, 39 bases, in frame from base 1. The full study reports these points: Because the study included a small number of donors, the genetic and exposure-history diversity represented was limited. Compared with non-shared clonotypes, clonotypes shared by all four sorted-subset donors had higher generation probabilities. Pairwise subsampling indicated that sequencing depth was expected to affect the degree of clonotype sharing among donors. Sharing across a handful of donors was observed for approximately 4.6% of naive CD4, over 3% of naive CD8, 2.3% of memory CD4, and roughly 0.4% of memory CD8 clonotypes. Larger estimated clonotype richness was generally found for naive subsets than for memory subsets. Sampling was restricted to blood, and TCR repertoires in tissue are likely to differ from TCR repertoires in blood. Incomplete sequencing was indicated by rarefaction of sorted-subset datasets, despite the large sequencing depth.

Healthy HIV-negative adults with no recently reported acute infections or vaccinations were included as donors. Only Caucasian adults living in Nashville, Tennessee, USA were represented among the donors. CD4+ T cells were enriched through magnetic negative selection, after which naive cells were positively selected on CD45RA and the remaining negative fraction served as the memory subset. After blood collection by leukapheresis, PBMCs were isolated using Ficoll-Histopaque density gradient centrifugation and then cryopreserved in the vapor phase of liquid nitrogen. Purity and quantity of every magnetically sorted T cell population were checked by analytical flow cytometry. Each sorted fraction had its genomic DNA isolated and then quantified by UV absorbance on a Nanodrop 2000c. TCR CDR3 regions were amplified from genomic DNA by multiplex PCR using the deep immunoSEQ assay. For each cell subset, the extracted genomic DNA was distributed evenly across all wells of several immunoSEQ 96-well plates, and each plate served as one replicate. For sorted subsets, approximately 190 ng of genomic DNA, equivalent to some 30,000 T cell genomes, went into each replicate PCR. Purified libraries were quantified with a Qubit 3.0 fluorometer, sized on a Bioanalyzer 2100, and re-quantified with the KAPA Library Quantification kit. Each immunoSEQ 96-well plate was sequenced on its own single-read 150-cycle Illumina NextSeq 550 flow cell. From the authors' description of their analysis: Because the immunoSEQ output held only junctional sequences and lacked quality scores, the filtering could not match the filtering applied to full-length reads. To assign V/J genes and CDR3, sequences were annotated against IMGT germline references using PyIR, a Python wrapper for IgBLAST v1.9. Reads were filtered out if the reads had weak V/J assignments (E-value above 1e-6), no CDR3, stop codons, out-of-frame junctions, or ambiguous translated residues. V3J clonotypes were defined as sequences sharing the same inferred V gene, J gene, and CDR3 amino acid sequence. Percentage overlap between repertoires was computed as shared unique clonotypes divided by the size of the smaller repertoire. Repertoire richness was assessed with RTK rarefaction, the Chao1 estimator, and Recon v2.1 estimates of unobserved clonotypes. Generation probabilities for all TCRbeta clonotypes obtained by the gDNA method from a handful of donors were computed using OLGA. Imported from immuneACCESS, the table was reduced by TCRdb to in-frame sequences with V and J called. These copies leave out some clones; in studies compared against another copy, an unresolved V gene accounts for under half, and the cause of the remainder is not known. For V, J and clone size, that table is used; D and trimming come from the DNA. The sample contains about 2.3 million clones, roughly 92% of them found a single time. The ten largest make up about 0.36% of the sample.

Sequences were obtained from naive CD4+ T cells from PBMCs. The cell subset or site label of this sample denotes: CD45RA+ positively selected. Recombination joined TRBV7-2 with TRBJ2-7; 11 junctional bases match TRBD1. This clonotype was sampled from a man between 18 and 29 years old in good health. Some clones in this sample may be carry-over from other donors' samples. This receptor carries the CDR3 CASSGTGGNEQYF. Here is the DNA: TGTGCCAGCTCCGGGACAGGGGGAAACGAGCAGTACTTC.